This T cell receptor (beta chain) was recovered during a study of blood T cell repertoires in COVID-19. As for the study in general: COVID-19 samples, acute and convalescent, were from the United States, Italy and Spain. The cDNA or gDNA used as material had been derived from T cells, B-cell-depleted T cells, or PBMCs.

As handled by the study authors: Estimation of nucleated cell counts was performed using reference gene primer amplification. Method: immunoSEQ multiplex PCR; TCRdb's copy keeps in-frame clones and lacks some. That table furnishes V, J and clone size, whereas the DNA furnished D and trimming. The repertoire consists of about 400,000 clones, with about 89% occurring once and the leading ten covering 4% to 4.5%. In its sample, this clone was seen a few times. The CDR3 consists of 15 residues. This receptor was obtained from a woman aged 25 to 45 with acute or convalescent COVID-19. The sample comprised peripheral blood. The rearrangement joins TRBV21-1 to TRBJ2-4; TRBD1, as called in the table, went unchecked against the DNA. TRBV21-1 is a pseudogene segment. The CDR3 coding sequence is TGTGCCAGCGTTCCCTCGACAGGGAAGGGGGACATTCAGTACTTC. Translated: CASVPSTGKGDIQYF.